This is a list of T cell receptor beta chains from one sample in a study of metastatic and nonmetastatic thyroid tumors. TCRdb reprocessed the PCR reads using MiXCR. This sample has just under 60,000 clones; 15% to 20% occur once, and the top ten carry around 9%. The specimen was blood. The receptors here all came from a male donor with papillary thyroid cancer or a benign thyroid nodule (not recorded which). Some clones in this sample may be carry-over from other donors' samples. The CDR3 runs from the conserved cysteine through the conserved F or W. The D gene is left open where the match is weak. Rows may omit the clone size; those that give it use once, few, many or a size class.

D: TRBD2
length: 20
V: TRBV4-2
size: .
J: TRBJ2-3
CDR3: CASTRRLNSGRNPSTDTQYF
DNA: TGTGCCAGCACCCGAAGATTGAATAGCGGGAGAAACCCTAGCACAGATACGCAGTATTTT

D: .
length: 13
V: TRBV20-1
size: many
J: TRBJ1-3
CDR3: CSAPAFGGNTIYF
DNA: TGCAGTGCTCCCGCATTTGGCGGAAACACCATATATTTT

D: .
length: 15
V: TRBV29-1
size: few
J: TRBJ2-1
CDR3: CSGRRLSPTHNEQFF
DNA: TGCAGCGGGCGGAGACTCTCCCCCACGCACAATGAGCAGTTCTTC

D: .
length: 13
V: TRBV7-3
size: .
J: TRBJ1-1
CDR3: CASSASRSTEAFF
DNA: TGTGCCAGCAGCGCCTCAAGATCTACTGAAGCTTTCTTT

D: TRBD1
length: 15
V: TRBV5-6
size: few
J: TRBJ2-5
CDR3: CASSRRGWAGETQYF
DNA: TGTGCCAGCAGCCGCAGGGGGTGGGCGGGAGAGACCCAGTACTTC

D: TRBD1
length: 14
V: TRBV9
size: many
J: TRBJ2-7
CDR3: CASTSTGGPYEQYF
DNA: TGTGCCAGCACCTCGACAGGGGGCCCTTACGAGCAGTACTTC

D: TRBD1
length: 16
V: TRBV11-2
size: many
J: TRBJ1-1
CDR3: CASSLQRYRGNTEAFF
DNA: TGTGCCAGCAGCTTACAGCGTTACAGGGGTAACACTGAAGCTTTCTTT

D: .
length: 16
V: TRBV10-1
size: many
J: TRBJ1-4
CDR3: CASSEPMERGDEKLFF
DNA: TGCGCCAGCAGTGAGCCTATGGAGAGGGGGGATGAAAAACTGTTTTTT

D: .
length: 16
V: TRBV6-1
size: many
J: TRBJ2-5
CDR3: CASSEGNRPAQETQYF
DNA: TGTGCCAGCAGTGAAGGGAACAGGCCGGCCCAAGAGACCCAGTACTTC

D: .
length: 15
V: TRBV4-3
size: .
J: TRBJ2-6
CDR3: CARQGYSSGANVLTF
DNA: TGCGCCAGACAAGGTTACAGCTCAGGGGCCAACGTCCTGACTTTC

D: .
length: 15
V: TRBV4-1
size: many
J: TRBJ2-5
CDR3: CASSQEGRPGETQYF
DNA: TGCGCCAGCAGCCAAGAGGGTCGGCCTGGGGAGACCCAGTACTTC

D: TRBD1
length: 18
V: TRBV12-5
size: many
J: TRBJ2-1
CDR3: CASGPDRADRERDNEQFF
DNA: TGTGCTAGTGGCCCGGACCGGGCAGACAGGGAGAGGGACAATGAGCAGTTCTTC

D: TRBD1
length: 14
V: TRBV3-1
size: .
J: TRBJ2-7
CDR3: CASIIGTGAYEQYF
DNA: TGTGCCAGCATCATAGGGACAGGGGCCTACGAGCAGTACTTC

D: TRBD2
length: 15
V: TRBV28
size: many
J: TRBJ2-3
CDR3: CASKVGAGATDTQYF
DNA: TGTGCCAGCAAAGTAGGGGCGGGAGCAACAGATACGCAGTATTTT

D: .
length: 13
V: TRBV19
size: many
J: TRBJ1-2
CDR3: CASSLQGSRGYTF
DNA: TGTGCCAGTAGTCTACAGGGTTCTCGTGGCTACACCTTC

D: TRBD2
length: 15
V: TRBV6-5
size: many
J: TRBJ2-3
CDR3: CASSYRSSGRDTQYF
DNA: TGTGCCAGCAGTTACCGAAGTAGCGGGAGGGATACGCAGTATTTT

D: TRBD2
length: 19
V: TRBV4-1
size: many
J: TRBJ2-1
CDR3: CASSQPSRRGDGSYNEQFF
DNA: TGCGCCAGCAGCCAACCGAGTCGGCGGGGGGATGGTTCCTACAATGAGCAGTTCTTC

D: TRBD2
length: 16
V: TRBV28
size: few
J: TRBJ2-1
CDR3: CASNQASGLAGASQFF
DNA: TGTGCCAGCAACCAAGCGTCGGGACTAGCGGGGGCGTCGCAGTTCTTC

D: TRBD1
length: 15
V: TRBV12-3/TRBV12-4
size: few
J: TRBJ2-1
CDR3: CASSTGKGGHDEQFF
DNA: TGTGCCAGCAGCACCGGGAAAGGGGGCCACGATGAGCAGTTCTTC

D: .
length: 11
V: TRBV29-1
size: few
J: TRBJ2-5
CDR3: CSVRLSETQYF
DNA: TGCAGCGTTAGGTTGTCGGAGACCCAGTACTTC

D: TRBD2
length: 15
V: TRBV2
size: few
J: TRBJ2-1
CDR3: CASSGTSGRFDEQFF
DNA: TGTGCCAGCAGTGGGACTAGCGGGAGATTCGATGAGCAGTTCTTC

D: .
length: 15
V: TRBV13
size: many
J: TRBJ2-7
CDR3: CASSLVGHPEREQYF
DNA: TGTGCCAGCAGCTTAGTAGGTCATCCCGAACGGGAGCAGTACTTC

D: .
length: 13
V: TRBV2
size: many
J: TRBJ2-5
CDR3: CASRKTIQETQYF
DNA: TGTGCCAGCAGGAAGACTATCCAAGAGACCCAGTACTTC

D: TRBD2
length: 20
V: TRBV6-2/TRBV6-3
size: .
J: TRBJ2-2
CDR3: CASSRTSAGPLIANTGELFF
DNA: TGTGCCAGCAGTCGTACTAGCGCGGGGCCCTTAATCGCGAACACCGGGGAGCTGTTTTTT

D: .
length: 14
V: TRBV28
size: many
J: TRBJ2-5
CDR3: CASSDRGREETQYF
DNA: TGTGCCAGCAGTGACCGGGGACGGGAAGAGACCCAGTACTTC

D: .
length: 16
V: TRBV6-1
size: many
J: TRBJ2-3
CDR3: CASSLISGPSTHTQYF
DNA: TGTGCCAGCAGTCTTATTAGCGGCCCAAGCACGCATACGCAGTATTTT

D: .
length: 14
V: TRBV12-3/TRBV12-4
size: .
J: TRBJ2-3
CDR3: CAISRGATTDMHYF
DNA: TGTGCCATCTCCAGAGGGGCAACCACAGATATGCATTATTTT

D: .
length: 12
V: TRBV28
size: .
J: TRBJ2-3
CDR3: CASSLSADTQYF
DNA: TGTGCCAGCAGTTTATCGGCAGATACGCAGTATTTT

D: .
length: 14
V: TRBV29-1
size: many
J: TRBJ1-3
CDR3: CSVEAFGERNTIYF
DNA: TGCAGCGTTGAAGCTTTCGGGGAACGAAACACCATATATTTT

D: TRBD1
length: 17
V: TRBV7-6
size: many
J: TRBJ1-3
CDR3: CASSLAAGTGYGNTIYF
DNA: TGTGCCAGCAGCTTAGCAGCCGGGACAGGGTATGGAAACACCATATATTTT

D: TRBD2
length: 15
V: TRBV25-1
size: .
J: TRBJ2-1
CDR3: CAWIEAGGSTDEQFF
DNA: TGTGCCTGGATCGAAGCGGGGGGGTCTACGGATGAGCAGTTCTTC

D: .
length: 13
V: TRBV12-3/TRBV12-4
size: many
J: TRBJ1-3
CDR3: CASTQGFGNTIYF
DNA: TGTGCCAGCACCCAGGGATTTGGAAACACCATATATTTT

D: TRBD2
length: 17
V: TRBV3-1
size: .
J: TRBJ2-1
CDR3: CASESAPSGRSYNEQFF
DNA: TGTGCCAGCGAAAGCGCGCCTAGCGGGCGTTCCTACAATGAGCAGTTCTTC

D: .
length: 18
V: TRBV12-3/TRBV12-4
size: few
J: TRBJ2-1
CDR3: CASSPPDLLLPSYNEQFF
DNA: TGTGCCAGCAGCCCACCGGACTTGCTACTCCCCTCCTACAATGAGCAGTTCTTC

D: .
length: 16
V: TRBV18
size: .
J: TRBJ2-7
CDR3: CASSPPTRVISYEQYF
DNA: TGTGCCAGCTCACCACCGACGCGTGTGATCTCCTACGAGCAGTACTTC

D: .
length: 13
V: TRBV9
size: few
J: TRBJ1-5
CDR3: CAGSVDSGQPQHF
DNA: TGTGCCGGCAGCGTAGATTCGGGGCAGCCCCAGCATTTT

D: TRBD2
length: 15
V: TRBV27
size: many
J: TRBJ2-2
CDR3: CASSSSGSDGGELFF
DNA: TGTGCCAGCAGTTCTAGCGGGAGCGATGGCGGGGAGCTGTTTTTT

D: .
length: 13
V: TRBV2
size: .
J: TRBJ1-2
CDR3: CASSRGAPHGYTF
DNA: TGTGCCAGCAGTCGGGGGGCGCCCCATGGCTACACCTTC

D: .
length: 14
V: TRBV9
size: many
J: TRBJ1-5
CDR3: CASSPHDSNQPQHF
DNA: TGTGCCAGCAGCCCCCACGATAGCAATCAGCCCCAGCATTTT

D: .
length: 14
V: TRBV12-3/TRBV12-4
size: many
J: TRBJ2-4
CDR3: CASSYTGPENIQYF
DNA: TGTGCCAGCAGCTATACCGGGCCCGAAAACATTCAGTACTTC

D: .
length: 16
V: TRBV27
size: .
J: TRBJ1-6
CDR3: CASSSLAIQTNSPLHF
DNA: TGTGCCAGCAGTAGCCTAGCGATACAGACTAATTCACCCCTCCACTTT

D: .
length: 12
V: TRBV19
size: many
J: TRBJ1-1
CDR3: CASGRVNTEAFF
DNA: TGTGCCAGTGGTCGGGTCAACACTGAAGCTTTCTTT

D: TRBD2
length: 16
V: TRBV9
size: many
J: TRBJ2-2
CDR3: CASSFRTSGSTGELFF
DNA: TGTGCCAGCAGCTTTCGGACTAGCGGGAGCACCGGGGAGCTGTTTTTT

D: .
length: 18
V: TRBV7-6
size: many
J: TRBJ2-3
CDR3: CASSLAVGGEGSKDTQYF
DNA: TGTGCCAGCAGCTTAGCCGTTGGGGGAGAAGGGTCTAAAGATACGCAGTATTTT

D: TRBD2
length: 14
V: TRBV7-6
size: many
J: TRBJ2-5
CDR3: CASRQAGYQETQYF
DNA: TGTGCCAGCAGGCAAGCGGGGTACCAAGAGACCCAGTACTTC

D: .
length: 15
V: TRBV7-3
size: many
J: TRBJ2-3
CDR3: CASSLSGTGTDTQYF
DNA: TGTGCCAGCAGCTTAAGTGGTACAGGCACAGATACGCAGTATTTT

D: .
length: 16
V: TRBV28
size: few
J: TRBJ1-6
CDR3: CASSSETRTINSPLHF
DNA: TGTGCCAGCAGTTCTGAGACACGAACAATTAATTCACCCCTCCACTTT

D: .
length: 12
V: TRBV19
size: many
J: TRBJ2-1
CDR3: CASSMGAVEQFF
DNA: TGTGCCAGTAGTATGGGGGCTGTTGAGCAGTTCTTC

D: .
length: 11
V: TRBV30
size: .
J: TRBJ2-7
CDR3: CAWSAAGEHYF
DNA: TGTGCCTGGAGTGCCGCTGGGGAGCATTACTTC

D: TRBD1
length: 15
V: TRBV12-3/TRBV12-4
size: many
J: TRBJ2-7
CDR3: CASNLRDRGTYEQYF
DNA: TGTGCCAGCAACCTCCGGGACAGGGGGACCTACGAGCAGTACTTC

D: .
length: 12
V: TRBV9
size: many
J: TRBJ1-2
CDR3: CASSVQGWGYTF
DNA: TGTGCCAGCAGCGTACAGGGTTGGGGCTACACCTTC